Included here is one TCR beta chain sequence, with context. TCRdb's table, derived via immunoSEQ multiplex PCR, lists solely in-frame clones and lacks some. The sample holds 150,000 or so clones, roughly nine tenths seen once. V was clipped by 1 base and J by 9 bases, with 22 bases between them. CDR3 length: 17 amino acids. Germline assignment: CDR1 LGHDT and CDR2 YNNKEL (reference sequence). The source of the sample is a study of T cell responses to AZD1222 COVID-19 vaccine. This TCR came from an adult who received the AZD1222 COVID-19 vaccine. V is TRBV3-1 (or the pseudogene TRBV3-2) and J is TRBJ1-5; D remains ambiguous. The specimen was peripheral blood, collected 28 days after the second AZD1222 dose. The CDR3 bases are TGTGCCAGCAGCCAAGTATCGGTATTTGAGGGATCGGGGCCCCAGCATTTT. Amino acid sequence: CASSQVSVFEGSGPQHF.